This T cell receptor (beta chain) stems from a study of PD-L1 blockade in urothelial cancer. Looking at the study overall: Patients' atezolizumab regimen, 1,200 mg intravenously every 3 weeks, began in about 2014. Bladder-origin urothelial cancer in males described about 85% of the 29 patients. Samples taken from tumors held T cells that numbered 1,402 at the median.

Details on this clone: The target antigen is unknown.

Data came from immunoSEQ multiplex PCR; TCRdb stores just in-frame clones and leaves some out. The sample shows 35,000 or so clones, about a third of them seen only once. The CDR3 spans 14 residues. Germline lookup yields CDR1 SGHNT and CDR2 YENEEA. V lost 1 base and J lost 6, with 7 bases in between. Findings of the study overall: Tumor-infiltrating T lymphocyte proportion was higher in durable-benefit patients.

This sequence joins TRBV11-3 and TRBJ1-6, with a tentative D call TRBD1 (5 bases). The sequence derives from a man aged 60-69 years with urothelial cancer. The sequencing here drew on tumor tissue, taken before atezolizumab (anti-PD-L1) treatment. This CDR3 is CASSLGQINSPLHF. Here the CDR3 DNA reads TGTGCCAGCAGCTTAGGACAGATTAATTCACCCCTCCACTTT.